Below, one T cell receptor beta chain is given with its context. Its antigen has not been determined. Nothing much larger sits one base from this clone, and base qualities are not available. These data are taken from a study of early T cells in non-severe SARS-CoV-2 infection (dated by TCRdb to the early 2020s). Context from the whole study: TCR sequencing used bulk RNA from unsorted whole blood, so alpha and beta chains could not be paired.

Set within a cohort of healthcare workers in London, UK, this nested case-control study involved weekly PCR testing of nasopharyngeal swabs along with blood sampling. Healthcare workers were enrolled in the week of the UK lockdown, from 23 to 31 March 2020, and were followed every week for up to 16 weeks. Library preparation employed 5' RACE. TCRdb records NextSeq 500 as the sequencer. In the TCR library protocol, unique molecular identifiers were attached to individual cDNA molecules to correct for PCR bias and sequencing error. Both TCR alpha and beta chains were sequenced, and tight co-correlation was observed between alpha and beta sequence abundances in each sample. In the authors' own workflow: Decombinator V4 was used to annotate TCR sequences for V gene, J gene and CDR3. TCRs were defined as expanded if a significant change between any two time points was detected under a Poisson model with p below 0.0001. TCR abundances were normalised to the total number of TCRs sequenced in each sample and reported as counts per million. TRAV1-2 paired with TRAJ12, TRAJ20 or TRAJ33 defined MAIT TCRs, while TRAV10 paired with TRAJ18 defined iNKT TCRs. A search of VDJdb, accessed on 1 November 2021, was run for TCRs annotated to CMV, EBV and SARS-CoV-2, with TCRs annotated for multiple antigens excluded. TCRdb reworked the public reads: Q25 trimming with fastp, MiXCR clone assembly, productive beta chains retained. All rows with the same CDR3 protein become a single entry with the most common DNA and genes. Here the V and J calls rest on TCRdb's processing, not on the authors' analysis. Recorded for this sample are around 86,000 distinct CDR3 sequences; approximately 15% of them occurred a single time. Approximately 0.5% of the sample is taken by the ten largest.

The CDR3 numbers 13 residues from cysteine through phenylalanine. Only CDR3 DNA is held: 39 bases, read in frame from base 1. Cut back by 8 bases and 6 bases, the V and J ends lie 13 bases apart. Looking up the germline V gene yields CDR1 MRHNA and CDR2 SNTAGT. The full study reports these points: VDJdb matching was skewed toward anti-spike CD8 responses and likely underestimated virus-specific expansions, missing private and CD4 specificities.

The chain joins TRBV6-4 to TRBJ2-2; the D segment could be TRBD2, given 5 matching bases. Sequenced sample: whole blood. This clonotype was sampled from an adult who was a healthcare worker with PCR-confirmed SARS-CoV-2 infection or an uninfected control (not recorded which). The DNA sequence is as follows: TGTGCCAGCTCACTAACTAGGCCCGGGGAGCTGTTTTTT. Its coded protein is CASSLTRPGELFF.